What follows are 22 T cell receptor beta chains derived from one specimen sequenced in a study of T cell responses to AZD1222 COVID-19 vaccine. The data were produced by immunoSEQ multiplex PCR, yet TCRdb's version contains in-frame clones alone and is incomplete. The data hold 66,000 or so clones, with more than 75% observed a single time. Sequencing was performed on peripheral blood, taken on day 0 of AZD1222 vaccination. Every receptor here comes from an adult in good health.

The CDR3 region is CASSPTYEQFF. The CDR3 coding sequence is TGTGCCAGCTCACCTACCTATGAGCAGTTCTTC. This chain links TRBV18 with TRBJ2-1; D call uncertain. Germline V gene lookup returns CDR1 KGHSH and CDR2 LQKENI. Trimming pared 3 bases from V and 8 bases from J, leaving 5 bases between. The CDR3 sequence is 11 residues long.

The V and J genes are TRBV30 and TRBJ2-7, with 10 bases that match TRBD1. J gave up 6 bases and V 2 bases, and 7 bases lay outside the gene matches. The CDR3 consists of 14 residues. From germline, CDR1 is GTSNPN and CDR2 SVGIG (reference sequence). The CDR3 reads CAWSTGTGDGEQYF. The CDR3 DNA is TGTGCCTGGAGTACGGGGACAGGGGACGGCGAGCAGTACTTC.

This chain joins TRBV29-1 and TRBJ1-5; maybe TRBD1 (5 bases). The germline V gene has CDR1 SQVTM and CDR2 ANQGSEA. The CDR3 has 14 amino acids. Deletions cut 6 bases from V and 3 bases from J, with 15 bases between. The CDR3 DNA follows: TGCAGCGTGCAAACAGGTTTACCCAATCAGCCCCAGCATTTT. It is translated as CSVQTGLPNQPQHF.

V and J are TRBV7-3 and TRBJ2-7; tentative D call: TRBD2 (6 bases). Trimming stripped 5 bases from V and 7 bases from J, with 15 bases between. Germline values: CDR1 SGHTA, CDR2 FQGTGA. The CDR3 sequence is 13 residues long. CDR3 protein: CASSLGGAQEQYF. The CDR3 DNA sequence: TGTGCCAGCAGCCTAGGCGGGGCTCAAGAGCAGTACTTC.

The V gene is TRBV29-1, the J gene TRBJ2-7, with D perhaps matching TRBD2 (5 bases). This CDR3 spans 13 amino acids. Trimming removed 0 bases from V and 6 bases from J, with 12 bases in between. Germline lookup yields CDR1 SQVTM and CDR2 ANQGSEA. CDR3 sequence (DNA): TGCAGCGTTGAAGATCCGGGGTACCCCGAGCAGTACTTC. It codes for CSVEDPGYPEQYF.

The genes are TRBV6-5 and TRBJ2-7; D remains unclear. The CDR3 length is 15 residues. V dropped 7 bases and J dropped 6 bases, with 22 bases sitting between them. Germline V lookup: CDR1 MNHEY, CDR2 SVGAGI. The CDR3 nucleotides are TGTGCCAGCACCTCCTCGGGCATCCCATCGTTCGAGCAGTACTTC. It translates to CASTSSGIPSFEQYF.

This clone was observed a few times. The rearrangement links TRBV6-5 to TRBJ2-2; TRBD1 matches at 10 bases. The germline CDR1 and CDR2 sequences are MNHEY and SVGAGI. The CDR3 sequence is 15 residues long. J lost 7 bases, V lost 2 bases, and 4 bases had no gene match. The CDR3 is CASSYTGTGDGELFF. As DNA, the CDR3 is TGTGCCAGCAGTTACACCGGGACAGGGGACGGGGAGCTGTTTTTT.

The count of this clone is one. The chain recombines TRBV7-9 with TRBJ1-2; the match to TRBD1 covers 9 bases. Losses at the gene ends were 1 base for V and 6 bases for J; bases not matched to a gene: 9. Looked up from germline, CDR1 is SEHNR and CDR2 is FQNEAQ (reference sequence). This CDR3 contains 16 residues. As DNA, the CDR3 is TGTGCCAGCAGCTTAGGAACTCCGGGACAGGGTAATGGCTACACCTTC. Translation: CASSLGTPGQGNGYTF.

CDR3 DNA: TGTGCCAGCAGCTTAGTAGGGATTAACACTGAAGCTTTCTTT. As protein: CASSLVGINTEAFF. V and J are TRBV7-8 and TRBJ1-1, with D unresolved. The germline V and J ends were trimmed by 1 base and 2 bases, with 8 bases remaining between them. The CDR3 extends over 14 amino acids. The V gene's germline CDR1 is SGHVS and CDR2 FQNEAQ.

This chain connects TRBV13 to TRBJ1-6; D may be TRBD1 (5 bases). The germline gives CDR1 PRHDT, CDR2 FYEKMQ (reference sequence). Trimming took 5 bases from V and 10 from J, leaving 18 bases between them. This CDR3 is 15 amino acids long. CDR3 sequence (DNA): TGTGCCAGCAGCCCAGGAGGGACGCTAGGGTCACCCCTCCACTTT. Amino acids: CASSPGGTLGSPLHF.

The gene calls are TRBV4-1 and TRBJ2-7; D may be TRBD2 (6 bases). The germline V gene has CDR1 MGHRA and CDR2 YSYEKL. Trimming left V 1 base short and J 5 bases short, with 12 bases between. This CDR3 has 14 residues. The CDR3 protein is CASSQGEVWDEQYF. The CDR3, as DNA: TGCGCCAGCAGCCAAGGGGAGGTGTGGGACGAGCAGTACTTC.

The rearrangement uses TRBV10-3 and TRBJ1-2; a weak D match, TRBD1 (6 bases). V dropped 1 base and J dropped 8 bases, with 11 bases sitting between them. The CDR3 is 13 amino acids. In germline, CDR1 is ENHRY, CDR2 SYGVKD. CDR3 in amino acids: CAISEFQGRGYTF. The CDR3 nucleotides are TGTGCCATCAGTGAGTTCCAGGGGCGCGGCTACACCTTC.

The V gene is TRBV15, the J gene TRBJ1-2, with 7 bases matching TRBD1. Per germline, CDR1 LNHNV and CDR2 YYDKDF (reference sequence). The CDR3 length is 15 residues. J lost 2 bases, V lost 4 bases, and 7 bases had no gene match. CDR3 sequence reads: CATSTGEGANYGYTF. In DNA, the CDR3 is TGTGCCACCAGCACGGGGGAGGGGGCGAACTATGGCTACACCTTC.

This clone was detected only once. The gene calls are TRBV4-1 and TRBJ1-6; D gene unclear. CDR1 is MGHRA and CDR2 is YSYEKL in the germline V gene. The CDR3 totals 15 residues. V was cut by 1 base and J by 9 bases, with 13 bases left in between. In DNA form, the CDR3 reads TGCGCCAGCAGCCAAGGTCAGCGGGCAAGTTCACCCCTCCACTTT. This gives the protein CASSQGQRASSPLHF.

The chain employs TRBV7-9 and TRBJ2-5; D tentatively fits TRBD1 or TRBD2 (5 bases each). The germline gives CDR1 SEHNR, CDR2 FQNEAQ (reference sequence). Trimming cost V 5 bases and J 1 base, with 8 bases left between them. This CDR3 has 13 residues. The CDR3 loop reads CASSEGFQETQYF. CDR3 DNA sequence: TGTGCCAGCAGCGAGGGGTTCCAAGAGACCCAGTACTTC.

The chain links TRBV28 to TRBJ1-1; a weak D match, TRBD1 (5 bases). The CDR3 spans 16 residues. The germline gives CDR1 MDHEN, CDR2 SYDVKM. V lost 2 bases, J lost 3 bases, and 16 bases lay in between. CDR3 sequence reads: CASSLDDRRFYTEAFF. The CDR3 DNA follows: TGTGCCAGCAGTTTAGATGACAGAAGGTTTTACACTGAAGCTTTCTTT.

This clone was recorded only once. The DNA for the CDR3 is TGTGCCAGCAGAATTCGTGGGGCCGGGGACGCTGAAGCTTTCTTT. As protein: CASRIRGAGDAEAFF. This rearrangement joins TRBV2 to TRBJ1-1; TRBD1 is a possible D gene (5 bases). V lost 6 bases and J 6 bases, leaving 20 bases between the germline ends. This CDR3 comprises 15 residues. Germline V gene lookup returns CDR1 SNHLY and CDR2 FYNNEI.

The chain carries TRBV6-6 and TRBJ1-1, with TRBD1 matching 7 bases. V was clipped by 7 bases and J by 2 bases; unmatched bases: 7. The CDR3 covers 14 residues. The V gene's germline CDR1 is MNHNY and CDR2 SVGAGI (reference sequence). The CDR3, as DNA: TGTGCCAGCAATGGAAGGGGGCGTAACACTGAAGCTTTCTTT. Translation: CASNGRGRNTEAFF.

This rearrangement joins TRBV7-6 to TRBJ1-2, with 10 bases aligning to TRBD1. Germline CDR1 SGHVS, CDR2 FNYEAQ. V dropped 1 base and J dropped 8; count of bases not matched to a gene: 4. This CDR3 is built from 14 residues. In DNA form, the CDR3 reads TGTGCCAGCAGCTTAGGGGGGACAGGGGTCGGCTACACCTTC. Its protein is CASSLGGTGVGYTF.

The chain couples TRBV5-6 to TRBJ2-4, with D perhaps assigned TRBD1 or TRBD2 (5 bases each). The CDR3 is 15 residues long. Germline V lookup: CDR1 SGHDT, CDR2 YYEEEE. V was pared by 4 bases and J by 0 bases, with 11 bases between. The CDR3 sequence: CASSGGWVAKNIQYF. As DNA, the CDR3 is TGTGCCAGCAGCGGGGGATGGGTAGCCAAAAACATTCAGTACTTC.

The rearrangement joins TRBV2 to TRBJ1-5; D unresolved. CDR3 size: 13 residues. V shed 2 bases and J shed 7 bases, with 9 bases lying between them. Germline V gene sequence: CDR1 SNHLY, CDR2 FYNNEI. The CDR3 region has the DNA TGTGCCAGCAGTGAAAAGGGATACCAGCCCCAGCATTTT. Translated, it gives CASSEKGYQPQHF. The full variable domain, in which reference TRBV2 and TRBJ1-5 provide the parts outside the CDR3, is EPEVTQTPSHQVTQMGQEVILRCVPISNHLYFYWYRQILGQKVEFLVSFYNNEISEKSEIFDDQFSVERPDGSNFTLKIRSTKLEDSAMYFCASSEKGYQPQHFGDGTRLSIL.

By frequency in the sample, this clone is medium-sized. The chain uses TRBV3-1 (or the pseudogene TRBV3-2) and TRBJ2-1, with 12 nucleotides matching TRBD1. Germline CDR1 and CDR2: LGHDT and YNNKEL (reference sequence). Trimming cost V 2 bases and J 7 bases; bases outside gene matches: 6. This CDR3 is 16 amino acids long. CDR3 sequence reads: CASSQTGQGAWNEQFF. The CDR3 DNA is TGTGCCAGCAGCCAAACGGGACAGGGGGCGTGGAATGAGCAGTTCTTC.